Each of the 17 T cell receptor beta chains below was sequenced from the same sample in a study of blood T cells in healthy people across ages. A sample-barcoded 5' primer and a J-beta primer mix were used in a second PCR of roughly 7 to 12 cycles. TCRdb independently ran MiXCR on the 5' RACE reads; one entry per CDR3 protein. The profile covers 800,000 to 950,000 distinct CDR3 sequences, with just under 30% appearing a single time and more than 8.5% taken by the ten largest. This sample was also put to use in a study of T cells of mothers and their children.

Sequencing was done on a sample of blood. The receptors shown here come from a woman between 40 and 50 years old in good health.

This clonotype was counted ten times or more. The chain carries TRBV4-3 and TRBJ1-5, with 7 bases that match TRBD1. The J segment lost 11 bases and the V segment lost 0 bases, leaving 4 bases of the junction unmatched. The germline CDR1 and CDR2 sequences are LGHNA and YSLEER. This CDR3 contains 13 residues. In DNA, the CDR3 is TGCGCCAGCAGCCAAGAAGGGGGCAGGGCCCAGCATTTT. Translating it yields CASSQEGGRAQHF.

J is TRBJ1-1 and V is TRBV3-1; 8 positions match TRBD1. The trim removed 1 base at V and 11 bases at J, leaving 24 bases unmatched. Germline V CDR1 and CDR2: LGHDT, YNNKEL (reference sequence). There are 19 residues in the CDR3. The CDR3 here is CASSQGRGIWDRPFEVAFF. In DNA, the CDR3 is TGTGCCAGCAGCCAAGGGCGCGGTATTTGGGACAGGCCTTTTGAAGTGGCTTTCTTT.

This clonotype appeared a few times. The chain joins TRBV28 to TRBJ2-4, with unresolved D. Trimming cost V 8 bases and J 2 bases, with 13 bases left between them. This CDR3 has 14 amino acids. Germline V lookup: CDR1 MDHEN, CDR2 SYDVKM. This CDR3 reads CASRFSGSKNIQYF. CDR3 sequence (DNA): TGTGCCAGCCGCTTTTCCGGCTCCAAAAACATTCAGTACTTC.

This clonotype was seen ten or more times. This chain links TRBV6-5 with TRBJ1-2, with TRBD1 matching 7 bases. CDR1 is MNHEY, CDR2 SVGAGI, per germline. This CDR3 has 14 residues. V gave up 2 bases and J gave up 3 bases; unmatched junction bases: 3. The CDR3 region is CASSYTGAYYGYTF. CDR3 coding DNA: TGTGCCAGCAGTTACACAGGGGCCTACTATGGCTACACCTTC.

V gene TRBV11-2 combines with J gene TRBJ2-5, with 7 bases that match TRBD2. The length of the CDR3 is 16 residues. V dropped 4 bases and J dropped 2; count of bases not matched to a gene: 10. Germline V CDR1 and CDR2: SGHAT, FQNNGV. CDR3 loop: CASSSPGTMIQETQYF. Here the CDR3 DNA reads TGTGCCAGCAGCTCTCCCGGGACTATGATACAAGAGACCCAGTACTTC. Based on the CDR3 plus reference TRBV11-2 and TRBJ2-5, the full variable domain is EAGVAQSPRYKIIEKRQSVAFWCNPISGHATLYWYQQILGQGPKLLIQFQNNGVVDDSQLPKDRFSAERLKGVDSTLKIQPAKLEDSAVYLCASSSPGTMIQETQYFGPGTRLLVL.

The chain recombines TRBV29-1 with TRBJ1-2; possible D gene TRBD1, 5 bases. CDR1 is SQVTM and CDR2 is ANQGSEA in the germline V gene. This CDR3 has 14 residues. The V end was cut by 4 bases, the J end by 5 bases, with 17 bases between. For the CDR3, the DNA is TGCAGCGTTGTCGGAGGGGCATTAGCATATGGCTACACCTTC. Its translation: CSVVGGALAYGYTF.

This CDR3 reads CASTPLAGGRETQYF. DNA of the CDR3: TGTGCCAGCACCCCCCTTGCGGGGGGGCGGGAGACCCAGTACTTC. This rearrangement joins TRBV2 to TRBJ2-5, with 9 positions matching TRBD2. After removal of 7 bases from V and 5 bases from J, the junction contained 11 bases not matched to a gene. The CDR3 has 15 amino acids. The germline V gene encodes CDR1 SNHLY and CDR2 FYNNEI.

This clonotype turned up a few times. The chain has TRBV29-1 and TRBJ2-5, with 8 bases matching TRBD2. This CDR3 is built from 12 residues. Per germline, CDR1 SQVTM and CDR2 ANQGSEA. J lost 4 bases, V lost 8 bases, and 6 bases had no gene match. The CDR3 protein is CSMRLAGETQYF. The DNA of the CDR3 is TGCAGCATGCGGCTAGCGGGAGAGACCCAGTACTTC.

This chain joins TRBV5-6 and TRBJ1-6; D ambiguous. Per the germline V gene, CDR1 is SGHDT and CDR2 is YYEEEE. V was pared by 0 bases and J by 0 bases, with 7 bases between. The CDR3 sequence is 16 residues long. The CDR3 here is CASSLDGSSYNSPLHF. The CDR3 DNA is TGTGCCAGCAGCTTGGACGGAAGCTCCTATAATTCACCCCTCCACTTT.

This clonotype was detected a few times. This CDR3 is CASSVRTTGSSTEAFF. CDR3 nucleotides: TGTGCCAGCAGCGTACGGACAACAGGGAGCTCTACTGAAGCTTTCTTT. This sequence joins TRBV7-9 and TRBJ1-1; weak D call: TRBD1 (6 bases). In germline, CDR1 is SEHNR, CDR2 FQNEAQ (reference sequence). This CDR3 has 16 amino acids. The V end was cut by 5 bases, the J end by 5 bases, with 21 bases between.

This clonotype was counted at least ten times. J is TRBJ2-7 and V is TRBV4-1; 8 nucleotides line up with TRBD1. Germline values: CDR1 MGHRA, CDR2 YSYEKL. CDR3 size: 16 residues. V lost 3 bases to trimming and J lost 0 bases; unmatched junction nucleotides: 7. The CDR3 here is CASSQVRDRTSYEQYF. The CDR3 nucleotides read TGCGCCAGCAGCCAGGTCCGGGACAGGACCTCCTACGAGCAGTACTTC.

This clonotype was found a few times. The genes are TRBV12-3 or TRBV12-4 and TRBJ1-5; D gene uncertain. The CDR3 sequence is 15 residues long. Trimming left V 3 bases short and J 0 bases short, with 9 bases between. The CDR3 protein is CASSFGVFSNQPQHF. CDR3 nucleotide sequence: TGTGCCAGCAGTTTCGGGGTCTTTAGCAATCAGCCCCAGCATTTT.

V and J are TRBV2 and TRBJ2-6; TRBD1 matches 9 bases. This CDR3 has 19 residues. The germline V gene encodes CDR1 SNHLY and CDR2 FYNNEI. Trimming took 2 bases from V and 0 from J; bases not matched to a gene: 8. The CDR3 protein is CASSEPRTGVHSGANVLTF. CDR3 DNA: TGTGCCAGCAGTGAACCGAGGACAGGGGTTCACTCTGGGGCCAACGTCCTGACTTTC.

V gene TRBV7-3 combines with J gene TRBJ2-1; 12 bases line up with TRBD2. Germline trimming cut 5 bases from V and 1 base from J; bases unmatched to any gene: 6. This CDR3 is built from 17 residues. Germline V gene sequence: CDR1 SGHTA, CDR2 FQGTGA. The CDR3 region has the DNA TGTGCCAGCAGCGGGCTAGCGGGGGGGCCATCCTACAATGAGCAGTTCTTC. It encodes CASSGLAGGPSYNEQFF.

This clonotype was seen many times. The chain uses TRBV20-1 and TRBJ2-1, with 10 bases that match TRBD2. The length of the CDR3 is 16 residues. Germline values: CDR1 DFQATT, CDR2 SNEGSKA (reference sequence). V was pared by 2 bases and J by 5 bases, with 9 bases of the junction left unmatched. The CDR3 bases are TGCAGTGCTAGATTTCCCCTAGCGGGGGTGGACAATGAGCAGTTCTTC. This translates into CSARFPLAGVDNEQFF.

This clonotype was seen repeatedly, ten times or more. V and J are TRBV20-1 and TRBJ2-1; 10 bases are a match to TRBD2. The V gene end was trimmed by 7 bases and the J gene end by 6 bases; junction bases not matched to a gene: 9. The CDR3 consists of 14 residues. The V gene's germline CDR1 is DFQATT and CDR2 SNEGSKA (reference sequence). For the CDR3, the DNA is TGCAGTGTCCAGCCGGGACTAGCGTCCAATGAGCAGTTCTTC. This translates into CSVQPGLASNEQFF.

This clonotype showed up just a few times. The chain joins TRBV7-2 to TRBJ1-2, with D hard to call. Germline V gene sequence: CDR1 SGHTA, CDR2 FQGNSA. Trimming left V 1 base short and J 5 bases short, with 11 bases between. This CDR3 spans 14 amino acids. The chain's CDR3 is CASSLGFLPYGYTF. DNA of the CDR3: TGTGCCAGCAGCTTAGGATTCCTTCCTTATGGCTACACCTTC.